This T cell receptor beta chain was documented in a study of PD-L1 blockade in urothelial cancer. Clones were sequenced by immunoSEQ multiplex PCR, and TCRdb holds only the in-frame ones, with some missing. Among around 50,000 clones listed, 70% to 90% were seen once. CDR1 SGHRS and CDR2 YFSETQ come from the germline V gene. V trimming: 3 bases; J trimming: 0 bases; junction bases outside the gene matches: 12. There are 19 residues in the CDR3. Time point given: peripheral blood 6 weeks after treatment start. Source: PBMCs, taken around atezolizumab (anti-PD-L1) treatment. The chain links TRBV5-1 to TRBJ2-6, with TRBD1 identical over 7 bases. This sequence originates from a man between 45 and 60 years old with urothelial cancer. The CDR3 loop is CASSYQPGTASSGANVLTF. CDR3 in DNA: TGCGCCAGCAGCTACCAACCCGGGACAGCCTCCTCTGGGGCCAACGTCCTGACTTTC.